This T cell receptor (beta chain) was recovered during a study of radiotherapy plus CTLA-4 blockade in lung cancer (dated by TCRdb to 2017 to 2018). A note on the overall study: Objective responses were observed in 15% to 20% of enrolled patients, and disease control was achieved in about 32%. General conclusions and limits of the study: Increased serum interferon-beta after radiation, together with early dynamic changes in blood T cell clones, were reported to be the strongest predictors of response. After treatment with radiotherapy and ipilimumab, TCR clones that originated in tumors expanded in peripheral blood.

The study tested focal radiation therapy combined with CTLA-4 blockade (ipilimumab) in patients with chemo-refractory metastatic non-small-cell lung cancer. Reading the germline V gene gives CDR1 SGHTA and CDR2 FQGTGA. Taken from cysteine to phenylalanine, the CDR3 has 17 residues. CDR3 DNA is the only sequence kept; it has 51 bases, read in frame from the first base. The V and J ends are trimmed by 2 bases and 3 bases, leaving 14 bases between them. The protocol used for the library was the immunoSEQ multiplex PCR assay. What TCRdb holds here is the immuneACCESS table cut down to in-frame rearrangements. Part of the clones is not present; checked against another copy, under half of the missing clones reflect an unresolved V gene, and the others are unexplained. In all, the sample holds about 110,000 clones, and 81% of those were seen once. 3.3% of the sample is held by the ten biggest clonotypes.

Details on this clone: The antigen it recognizes is unknown. Qualities for individual bases were not recorded, and no much larger clone is one base off.

This TCR was recovered from a human donor with non-small cell lung cancer that progressed on radiotherapy plus ipilimumab. Some clones in this sample may be carry-over from other donors' samples. The chain couples TRBV7-3 to TRBJ1-6; the best D guess is TRBD1, with 5 bases matching. Material: peripheral blood, obtained from a patient treated with radiotherapy plus ipilimumab. CDR3 region: CASSLALGRNYNSPLHF. The DNA is TGTGCCAGCAGCTTAGCCTTGGGGCGAAACTATAATTCACCCCTCCACTTT.